Below are 20 T cell receptor beta chains sequenced from a single sample in a study of regulatory T cells in long-lasting Graves disease. Described time point: newly diagnosed GD, antithyroid drugs for less than 3 months. RNA from PBMCs was the source of the TCR library. CDR3-region Arm-PCR and iRepertoire HTBI primers produced the TCR beta libraries. TCRdb re-called the multiplex PCR reads through MiXCR, storing one row per CDR3 protein. The sample has some 490,000 distinct CDR3 sequences; around 12% are singletons. These data also featured in a second study, about T cells in Graves' hyperthyroidism and ophthalmopathy.

The sequencing used peripheral blood mononuclear cells (PBMCs), collected at new diagnosis, from a patient treated with antithyroid drugs. Receptors originate from a woman aged 30 to 39 with Graves disease.

This clonotype was recorded many times. The rearrangement uses TRBV5-1 and TRBJ1-1, with D possibly matching TRBD1 (5 bases). Germline CDR1 reads SGHRS; CDR2 reads YFSETQ. V gave up 4 bases and J gave up 0 bases, with 13 bases separating them. This CDR3 region has 15 residues. CDR3 DNA sequence: TGCGCCAGCAGCCCAAGGACACTTCTGAACACTGAAGCTTTCTTT. It is translated as CASSPRTLLNTEAFF.

This clonotype was detected a few times. This chain connects TRBV20-1 to TRBJ2-5, with 7 bases identical to TRBD1. The CDR3 extends over 13 amino acids. Germline assignment: CDR1 DFQATT and CDR2 SNEGSKA (reference sequence). This CDR3 reads CRVPNRGRETQYF. CDR3 nucleotide sequence: TGCAGAGTACCTAACAGGGGAAGAGAGACCCAGTACTTC.

The chain couples TRBV14 to TRBJ2-7; no definite D call. The CDR3 has 15 amino acids. Trimming took off 6 bases at V and 2 bases at J, with 17 bases between the two ends. Germline V gene lookup returns CDR1 SGHDN and CDR2 FVKESK. This chain's CDR3 is CASSRGLGQPYEQYF. CDR3 sequence (DNA): TGTGCCAGCAGTAGAGGCCTGGGCCAACCCTACGAGCAGTACTTC.

The chain links TRBV7-3 to TRBJ2-3, with D maybe TRBD2 (5 bases). The J call is in doubt because the DNA end fits TRBJ2-1 better. The CDR3 loop spans 12 amino acids. Germline CDR1 and CDR2: SGHTA and FQGTGA. CDR3 coding DNA: TGTGCCAGCAGCTCAGGAGAAAGCGGGCAGTTCTTC. This codes for CASSSGESGQFF.

This clonotype has a handful of counts. The chain joins TRBV5-1 to TRBJ2-7; 7 bases are shared with TRBD2. The CDR3 covers 16 residues. Germline V gene lookup returns CDR1 SGHRS and CDR2 YFSETQ. The junction had 19 bases not matched to a gene; V was cut back by 7 bases and J by 6 bases. The CDR3: CASCNGVGGSLGEQYF. The CDR3 region has the DNA TGCGCCAGCTGCAATGGCGTGGGCGGGAGTTTAGGCGAGCAGTACTTC.

The rearrangement uses TRBV4-3 and TRBJ2-1, with a weak D call TRBD1 (5 bases). V dropped 0 bases and J dropped 6 bases, with 15 bases sitting between them. Germline CDR1 reads LGHNA; CDR2 reads YSLEER. The CDR3 length is 16 residues. CDR3: CASSQETRYRRNEQFF. The CDR3 DNA reads as TGCGCCAGCAGCCAAGAGACCAGATACAGGCGCAATGAGCAGTTCTTC.

This clonotype was recorded at least ten times. The chain uses TRBV27 and TRBJ2-3, with 8 bases that match TRBD1. The CDR3 contains 15 residues. CDR1 and CDR2 (germline): MNHEY, SMNVEV (reference sequence). The junction had 6 bases not matched to a gene; V was cut back by 6 bases and J by 1 base. DNA for the CDR3: TGTGCCAGCAGCCCACTCAGGGGGCGCACAGATACGCAGTATTTT. It translates to CASSPLRGRTDTQYF.

This clonotype occurred a few times. J is TRBJ1-5 and V is TRBV24-1; 7 bases fit TRBD1. V was pared by 4 bases and J by 6 bases, with 8 bases of the junction left unmatched. The CDR3 covers 15 residues. From germline, CDR1 is KGHDR and CDR2 SFDVKD. The CDR3 spells CATSDGTAPTQPQHF. The DNA of the CDR3 is TGTGCCACCAGTGACGGGACAGCTCCAACTCAGCCCCAGCATTTT.

This clonotype was picked up many times. Written as DNA, the CDR3 is TGTGCCAGCAGTGACAGGGGAGTGAAGTCGGATACGCAGTATTTT. Its translation is CASSDRGVKSDTQYF. The chain has TRBV27 and TRBJ2-3; 8 bases map to TRBD1. Germline-derived CDR1 and CDR2 are MNHEY and SMNVEV (reference sequence). The CDR3 totals 15 residues. V shed 5 bases, J shed 6 bases, and the junction held 10 bases outside the gene matches.

This clonotype was picked up many times. This chain uses TRBV6-1 with TRBJ2-1, with TRBD1 matching over 7 bases. The V gene end was trimmed by 6 bases and the J gene end by 9 bases; junction bases not matched to a gene: 8. CDR1 and CDR2 (germline): MNHNS, SASEGT. This CDR3 comprises 13 residues. Here the CDR3 reads CASRVDRSSEQFF. DNA for the CDR3: TGTGCCAGCAGGGTGGACAGGTCTAGTGAGCAGTTCTTC.

This clonotype was recorded only once. The rearrangement links TRBV7-9 to TRBJ2-7; no reliable D call. Trimming shortened V by 1 base and J by 4 bases, and 14 bases separated the two germline ends. There are 15 residues in the CDR3. CDR1 and CDR2 from the germline V gene are SEHNR and FQNEAQ (reference sequence). CDR3 DNA sequence: TGTGCCAGCAGCTTAGACCTCGGTCCAAAGTACGAGCAGTACTTC. Its translation is CASSLDLGPKYEQYF. Drawing the rest from reference TRBV7-9 and TRBJ2-7, the complete variable domain is DTGVSQNPRHKITKRGQNVTFRCDPISEHNRLYWYRQTLGQGPEFLTYFQNEAQLEKSRLLSDRFSAERPKGSFSTLEIQRTEQGDSAMYLCASSLDLGPKYEQYFGPGTRLTVT.

The CDR3 bases are TGTGCCAGCAGTTACGACCAGGGGCTCGGACAGCCCCAGCATTTT. This sequence encodes CASSYDQGLGQPQHF. This chain connects TRBV6-2 or TRBV6-3 to TRBJ1-5; a weak D match, TRBD1 (6 bases). Germline loops: CDR1 MNHEY, CDR2 SVGEGT. There are 15 residues in the CDR3. Trimming cost V 2 bases and J 7 bases, with 15 bases left between them.

This clonotype was detected ten times or more. The chain links TRBV28 to TRBJ2-7; 9 bases align to TRBD1. V lost 3 bases and J lost 2; bases outside the gene matches: 14. CDR1 and CDR2 from the germline V gene are MDHEN and SYDVKM. The CDR3 sequence is 18 residues long. CDR3 DNA sequence: TGTGCCAGCAGTTTCTCTGTTATTGACAGGGGGAATACCTACGAGCAGTACTTC. As protein: CASSFSVIDRGNTYEQYF.

This clonotype was observed a few times. This is likely a read error, given that the CDR3 carries no conserved phenylalanine or tryptophan at its end. The DNA is omitted, as the CDR3 cannot be located on it reliably, and the CDR3 follows TCRdb's listing. The chain links TRBV3-1 to TRBJ1-1; TRBD1 is taken as the D call from the table, unchecked against the DNA. From its first to its last residue, the CDR3 has 9 amino acids. Germline values: CDR1 LGHDT, CDR2 YNNKEL (reference sequence). Here the CDR3 reads CACSLEQGE.

This clonotype came up many times. The CDR3 loop reads CASSIRDRYGYTF. The CDR3, as DNA: TGTGCCAGTAGTATTAGGGACCGCTATGGCTACACCTTC. The rearrangement links TRBV19 to TRBJ1-2; perhaps TRBD1 as D (5 bases). Trimming stripped 3 bases from V and 4 bases from J, with 9 bases between. The germline CDR1 and CDR2 sequences are LNHDA and SQIVND (reference sequence). This CDR3 has 13 residues.

The gene calls are TRBV28 and TRBJ1-5, with D tentatively TRBD1 (5 bases). There are 14 residues in the CDR3. Germline V gives CDR1 MDHEN, CDR2 SYDVKM. Trimming took off 7 bases at V and 3 bases at J, with 13 bases between the two ends. CDR3 in amino acids: CASIRGENNQPQHF. In nucleotides, the CDR3 is TGTGCCAGCATCCGGGGGGAAAACAATCAGCCCCAGCATTTT.

This chain joins TRBV27 and TRBJ2-7; D perhaps matches TRBD1 (6 bases). The CDR3 extends over 15 amino acids. Looked up from germline, CDR1 is MNHEY and CDR2 is SMNVEV (reference sequence). V gave up 6 bases and J gave up 0 bases, with 15 bases separating them. CDR3 residues: CASSSQGANSYEQYF. The CDR3 DNA reads TGTGCCAGCAGCTCACAGGGTGCCAACTCCTACGAGCAGTACTTC.

This clonotype showed up many times. The CDR3, as DNA: TGTGCCATCAGTGAGTCACCCGACTCGGGGGGCACCCAGTACTTC. Amino acids: CAISESPDSGGTQYF. The chain joins TRBV10-3 to TRBJ2-5, with TRBD2 as a possible D gene (7 bases). Germline values: CDR1 ENHRY, CDR2 SYGVKD. Trimming pared 0 bases from V and 8 bases from J, leaving 16 bases between. This CDR3 spans 15 amino acids.

In its sample, this clonotype was seen many times. The V call is TRBV11-2, the J call TRBJ2-7; weak D call: TRBD2 (5 bases). The CDR3 loop spans 14 amino acids. Germline V gives CDR1 SGHAT, CDR2 FQNNGV. Trimming shortened V by 8 bases and J by 2 bases, and 16 bases separated the two germline ends. The CDR3 sequence: CASGSPRRAYEQYF. CDR3 bases: TGTGCCAGCGGGAGCCCGCGAAGGGCCTACGAGCAGTACTTC.

This clonotype appeared many times. This chain joins TRBV2 and TRBJ2-7; possible D gene TRBD1, 6 bases. Trimming removed 7 bases from V and 8 bases from J, with 15 bases in between. Germline V gene sequence: CDR1 SNHLY, CDR2 FYNNEI. The CDR3 totals 12 residues. The DNA for the CDR3 is TGTGCCAGCAAGCCCTACAGGGTACAGCAGTACTTC. Translating it yields CASKPYRVQQYF.